This is a list of T cell receptor beta chains from one sample in a study of T cells in Graves' hyperthyroidism and ophthalmopathy. TCRdb ran MiXCR on the multiplex PCR reads and lists one entry per CDR3 protein. The data show approximately 400,000 distinct CDR3 sequences, with about 13% seen just once and around 20% held by the top ten. The sequencing input was blood. Source of these receptors: a man in his thirties or forties with Graves' hyperthyroidism that later progressed to Graves' ophthalmopathy. The CDR3 runs from the conserved cysteine through the conserved F or W. D genes are given only for firm matches. Some rows mark clone size as missing; the rest say once, few, many or name a class of expanded clone.

J gene,V gene,D gene,clone size,CDR3 length,CDR3 protein,CDR3 DNA
TRBJ1-1,TRBV7-9,TRBD1,many,14,CASSSGTGYTEAFF,TGTGCCAGCAGCTCCGGGACAGGGTACACTGAAGCTTTCTTT
TRBJ1-2,TRBV11-2,.,.,16,CASTQAGVGGLYGYTF,TGTGCCAGCACCCAAGCAGGGGTTGGGGGCCTCTATGGCTACACCTTC
TRBJ1-1,TRBV20-1,.,many,13,CSARDGVNTEAFF,TGCAGTGCTAGGGACGGGGTGAACACTGAAGCTTTCTTT
TRBJ1-1,TRBV29-1,.,many,13,CSAGRTTYAEAFF,TGCAGCGCAGGCCGAACAACGTACGCTGAAGCTTTCTTT
TRBJ2-1,TRBV14,.,.,15,CASSQDKAGSDEQFF,TGTGCCAGCAGCCAAGATAAGGCAGGGAGTGATGAGCAGTTCTTC
TRBJ1-2,TRBV30,.,few,14,CAWSEGNPPGGYTF,TGTGCCTGGAGTGAGGGAAACCCTCCAGGAGGCTACACCTTC
TRBJ2-2,TRBV9,TRBD2,few,16,CASSVVGGKRTGELFF,TGTGCCAGCAGCGTAGTGGGAGGGAAGAGAACCGGGGAGCTGTTTTTT
TRBJ2-5,TRBV18,TRBD1,.,14,CASSPGDSDETQYF,TGTGCCAGCTCACCGGGGGACAGCGATGAGACCCAGTACTTC
TRBJ1-1,TRBV14,.,many,15,CASSRPGHLNTEAFF,TGTGCCAGCAGCCGCCCGGGACACTTGAACACTGAAGCTTTCTTT
TRBJ1-1,TRBV30,TRBD1,.,12,CAWSGQGVEAFF,TGTGCCTGGAGCGGACAGGGGGTTGAAGCTTTCTTT
TRBJ2-5,TRBV11-2,.,many,17,CASSLVVFGGVQETQYF,TGTGCCAGCAGCTTGGTGGTTTTTGGCGGGGTGCAAGAGACCCAGTACTTC
TRBJ1-2,TRBV30,.,.,13,CAWTGSTNYGYTF,TGTGCCTGGACAGGGAGTACGAACTATGGCTACACCTTC
TRBJ1-1,TRBV29-1,.,many,12,CSVDLANTEAFF,TGCAGCGTTGATCTGGCGAACACTGAAGCTTTCTTT
TRBJ1-5,TRBV20-1,.,many,12,CSASQFNQPQHF,TGCAGTGCTAGCCAGTTCAATCAGCCCCAGCATTTT
TRBJ1-6,TRBV28,.,many,15,CASIQGGAVNSPLHF,TGTGCCAGCATCCAAGGTGGGGCAGTTAATTCACCCCTCCACTTT
TRBJ2-3,TRBV3-1,TRBD2,few,17,CASSQVVSRGGPDTQYF,TGTGCCAGCAGCCAAGTTGTGAGTCGGGGGGGCCCCGATACGCAGTATTTT
TRBJ2-7,TRBV28,TRBD1,many,12,CAIRTGVGEQYF,TGTGCCATCAGGACAGGGGTGGGCGAGCAGTACTTC
TRBJ2-3,TRBV5-1,TRBD1,.,18,CASKFLQGAKWFTDTQYF,TGCGCCAGCAAATTCCTACAGGGGGCGAAATGGTTCACAGATACGCAGTATTTT
TRBJ2-7,TRBV6-5,.,many,14,CASSYTTGAYEQYF,TGTGCCAGCAGTTACACGACAGGAGCCTACGAGCAGTACTTC
TRBJ2-3,TRBV12-3/TRBV12-4,.,many,16,CASSFETGTSTDTQYF,TGTGCCAGCAGTTTTGAGACAGGGACTAGCACAGATACGCAGTATTTT
TRBJ2-7,TRBV11-3,.,.,14,CASSLPTESYEQYF,TGTGCCAGCAGCCTTCCGACAGAATCCTACGAGCAGTACTTC
TRBJ1-2,TRBV2,TRBD1,many,14,CASSRDRGNYGYTF,TGTGCCAGCAGCCGGGACAGGGGAAACTATGGCTACACCTTC
TRBJ1-1,TRBV7-9,.,few,16,CASSLARRPMNTEAFF,TGTGCCAGCAGCTTAGCGCGTCGACCGATGAACACTGAAGCTTTCTTT
TRBJ2-7,TRBV20-1,TRBD1,.,14,CSARPLDRSYEQYF,TGCAGTGCTAGGCCCCTGGACAGGTCCTACGAGCAGTACTTC
TRBJ1-1,TRBV7-9,TRBD1,many,14,CASRLGQMNTEAFF,TGTGCCAGCAGATTGGGACAGATGAACACTGAAGCTTTCTTT
TRBJ2-1,TRBV7-9,TRBD1,many,15,CASSPRTGLYNEQFF,TGTGCCAGCAGCCCAAGGACAGGGCTCTACAATGAGCAGTTCTTC
TRBJ2-2,TRBV20-1,.,.,14,CSARRQRSTGELFF,TGCAGTGCTAGACGCCAGCGGAGCACCGGGGAGCTGTTTTTT
TRBJ1-5,TRBV7-8,.,many,16,CASSAGRRVSNQPQHF,TGTGCCAGCAGCGCAGGCCGGAGGGTTAGCAATCAGCCCCAGCATTTT
TRBJ1-2,TRBV5-1,.,.,14,CASSSGTYNYGYTF,TGCGCCAGCAGCTCCGGGACATATAACTATGGCTACACCTTC
TRBJ1-2,TRBV5-6,TRBD1,.,13,CASSGDRHYGYTF,TGTGCCAGCAGCGGGGACAGGCACTATGGCTACACCTTC
TRBJ2-3,TRBV7-2,TRBD1,.,17,CASSSPPGQAYTDMQYF,TGTGCCAGCAGCTCCCCACCGGGACAGGCCTATACAGATATGCAGTATTTT
TRBJ2-1,TRBV2,TRBD2,many,13,CASSALAGEDRFF,TGTGCCAGCAGTGCACTAGCGGGGGAAGATCGGTTCTTC
TRBJ1-6,TRBV6-2/TRBV6-3,.,few,15,CASSYSLTHNSPLHF,TGTGCCAGCAGTTACTCGCTCACTCATAATTCACCCCTCCACTTT
TRBJ2-2,TRBV7-9,.,few,13,CASIRGATGELFF,TGTGCCAGCATCAGGGGAGCCACCGGGGAGCTGTTTTTT
TRBJ2-7,TRBV20-1,.,few,15,CSARAARAGSYEQYF,TGCAGTGCTAGAGCTGCGAGAGCAGGTTCCTACGAGCAGTACTTC
TRBJ1-1,TRBV5-1,TRBD1,many,16,CASSPGTERTNTEAFF,TGCGCCAGCAGCCCAGGGACAGAAAGAACGAACACTGAAGCTTTCTTT
TRBJ2-3,TRBV12-3/TRBV12-4,.,.,11,CAGSPGDTQYF,TGTGCCGGCAGTCCGGGAGATACGCAGTATTTT
TRBJ2-5,TRBV7-9,.,.,15,CASSSTSQGRETQYF,TGTGCCAGCAGCTCTACCAGTCAGGGCAGAGAGACCCAGTACTTC